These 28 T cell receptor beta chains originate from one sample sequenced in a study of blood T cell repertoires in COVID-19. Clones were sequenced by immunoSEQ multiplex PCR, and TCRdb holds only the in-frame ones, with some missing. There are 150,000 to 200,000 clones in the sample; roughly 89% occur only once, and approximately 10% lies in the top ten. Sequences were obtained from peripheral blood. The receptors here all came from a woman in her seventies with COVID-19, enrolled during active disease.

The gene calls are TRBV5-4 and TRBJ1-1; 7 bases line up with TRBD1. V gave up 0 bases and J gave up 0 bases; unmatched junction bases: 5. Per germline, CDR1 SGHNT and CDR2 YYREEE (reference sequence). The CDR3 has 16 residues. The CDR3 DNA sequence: TGTGCCAGCAGCTTGGGGTCGGGACAGATGAACACTGAAGCTTTCTTT. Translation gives CASSLGSGQMNTEAFF.

The CDR3: CASSELGGREYQETQYF. CDR3 coding DNA: TGTGCCAGCAGCGAGCTTGGGGGGAGGGAATACCAAGAGACCCAGTACTTC. The rearrangement joins TRBV7-8 to TRBJ2-5, with TRBD2 matching 7 bases. Germline trimming cut 5 bases from V and 0 bases from J; bases unmatched to any gene: 12. The CDR3 runs to 17 residues. Germline loops: CDR1 SGHVS, CDR2 FQNEAQ.

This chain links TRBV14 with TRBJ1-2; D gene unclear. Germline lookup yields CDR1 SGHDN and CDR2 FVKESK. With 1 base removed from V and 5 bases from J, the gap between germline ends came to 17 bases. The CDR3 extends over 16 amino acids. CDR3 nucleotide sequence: TGTGCCAGCAGCCAAGGGGTCTGGGGAGGACTTTATGGCTACACCTTC. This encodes CASSQGVWGGLYGYTF.

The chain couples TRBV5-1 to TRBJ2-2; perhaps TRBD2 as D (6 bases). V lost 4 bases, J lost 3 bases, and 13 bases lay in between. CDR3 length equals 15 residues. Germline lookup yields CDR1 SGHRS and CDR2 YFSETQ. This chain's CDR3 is CASSLSGEHTGELFF. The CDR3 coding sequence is TGCGCCAGCAGCCTTTCGGGGGAGCACACCGGGGAGCTGTTTTTT.

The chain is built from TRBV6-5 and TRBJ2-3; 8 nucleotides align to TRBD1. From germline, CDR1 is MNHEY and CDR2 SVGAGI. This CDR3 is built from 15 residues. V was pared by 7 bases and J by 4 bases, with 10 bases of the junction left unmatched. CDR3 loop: CASTPRTGWSDTQYF. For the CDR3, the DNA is TGTGCCAGCACCCCTAGGACAGGGTGGTCAGATACGCAGTATTTT.

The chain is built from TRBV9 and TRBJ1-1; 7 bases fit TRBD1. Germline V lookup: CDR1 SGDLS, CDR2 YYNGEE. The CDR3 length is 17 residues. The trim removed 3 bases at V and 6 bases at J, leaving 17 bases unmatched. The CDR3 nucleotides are TGTGCCAGCAGCGCGGGGGTCGATGACAGGGCGGGCGCTGAAGCTTTCTTT. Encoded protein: CASSAGVDDRAGAEAFF.

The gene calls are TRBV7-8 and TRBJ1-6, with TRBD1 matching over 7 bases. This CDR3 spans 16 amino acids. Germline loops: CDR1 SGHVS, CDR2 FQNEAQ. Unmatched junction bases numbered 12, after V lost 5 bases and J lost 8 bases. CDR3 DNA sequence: TGTGCCAGCAGCCCCGGAGGGGGCGGTTGGGATTCACCCCTCCACTTT. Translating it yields CASSPGGGGWDSPLHF.

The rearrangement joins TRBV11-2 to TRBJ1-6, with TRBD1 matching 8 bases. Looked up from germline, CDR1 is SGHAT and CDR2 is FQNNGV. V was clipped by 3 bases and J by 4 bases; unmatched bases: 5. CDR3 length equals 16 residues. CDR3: CASSLTGDPYNSPLHF. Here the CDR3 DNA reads TGTGCCAGCAGCTTGACAGGGGACCCTTATAATTCACCCCTCCACTTT.

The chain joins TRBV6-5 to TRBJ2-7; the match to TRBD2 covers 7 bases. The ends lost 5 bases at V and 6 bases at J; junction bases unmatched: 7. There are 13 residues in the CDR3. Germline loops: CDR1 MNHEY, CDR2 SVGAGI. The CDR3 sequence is CASSRDYSGEQYF. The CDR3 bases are TGTGCCAGCAGTCGGGACTATTCCGGCGAGCAGTACTTC.

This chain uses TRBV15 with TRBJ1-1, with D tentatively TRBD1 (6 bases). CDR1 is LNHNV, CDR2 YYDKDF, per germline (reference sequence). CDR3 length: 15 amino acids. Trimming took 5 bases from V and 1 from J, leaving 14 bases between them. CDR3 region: CATSGTRGANTEAFF. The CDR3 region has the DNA TGTGCCACCAGCGGAACACGGGGGGCGAACACTGAAGCTTTCTTT.

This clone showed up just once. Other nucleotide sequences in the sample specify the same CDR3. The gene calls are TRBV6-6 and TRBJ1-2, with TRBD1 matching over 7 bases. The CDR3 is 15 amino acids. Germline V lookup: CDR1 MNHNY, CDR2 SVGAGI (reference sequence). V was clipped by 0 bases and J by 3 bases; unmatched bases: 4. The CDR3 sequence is CASSYSGRGDYGYTF. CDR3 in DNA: TGTGCCAGCAGTTACTCCGGCAGGGGGGACTATGGCTACACCTTC.

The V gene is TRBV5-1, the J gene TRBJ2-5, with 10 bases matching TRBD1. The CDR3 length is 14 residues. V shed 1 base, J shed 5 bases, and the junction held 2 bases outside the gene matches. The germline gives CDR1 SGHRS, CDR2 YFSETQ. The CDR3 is CASSLSGQGETQYF. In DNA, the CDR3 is TGCGCCAGCAGCTTGTCGGGACAGGGGGAGACCCAGTACTTC.

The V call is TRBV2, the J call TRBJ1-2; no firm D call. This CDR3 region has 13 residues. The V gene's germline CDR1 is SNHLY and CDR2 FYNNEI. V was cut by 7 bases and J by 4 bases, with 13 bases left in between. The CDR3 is CASTPDSPYGYTF. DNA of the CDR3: TGTGCCAGCACTCCAGATTCTCCCTATGGCTACACCTTC.

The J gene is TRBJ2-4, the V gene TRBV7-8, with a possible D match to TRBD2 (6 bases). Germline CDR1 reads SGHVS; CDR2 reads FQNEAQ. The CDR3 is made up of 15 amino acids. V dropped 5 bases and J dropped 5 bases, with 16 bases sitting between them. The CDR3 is CASSPAGLQENIQYF. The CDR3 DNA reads TGTGCCAGCAGCCCCGCGGGACTCCAGGAAAACATTCAGTACTTC.

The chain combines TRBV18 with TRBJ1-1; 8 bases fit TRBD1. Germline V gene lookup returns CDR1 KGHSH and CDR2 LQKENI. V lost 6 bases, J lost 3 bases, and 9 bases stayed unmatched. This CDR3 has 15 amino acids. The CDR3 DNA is TGTGCCAGCTCCCGATGGACAGGGTGGGACACTGAAGCTTTCTTT. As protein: CASSRWTGWDTEAFF. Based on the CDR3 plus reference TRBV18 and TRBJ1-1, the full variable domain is NAGVMQNPRHLVRRRGQEARLRCSPMKGHSHVYWYRQLPEEGLKFMVYLQKENIIDESGMPKERFSAEFPKEGPSILRIQQVVRGDSAAYFCASSRWTGWDTEAFFGQGTRLTVV.

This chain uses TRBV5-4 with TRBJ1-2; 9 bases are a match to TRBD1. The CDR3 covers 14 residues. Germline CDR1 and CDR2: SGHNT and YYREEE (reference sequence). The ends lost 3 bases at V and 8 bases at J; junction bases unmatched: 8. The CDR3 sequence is CASSWGQGERGYTF. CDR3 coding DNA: TGTGCCAGCAGCTGGGGACAGGGAGAGAGGGGCTACACCTTC.

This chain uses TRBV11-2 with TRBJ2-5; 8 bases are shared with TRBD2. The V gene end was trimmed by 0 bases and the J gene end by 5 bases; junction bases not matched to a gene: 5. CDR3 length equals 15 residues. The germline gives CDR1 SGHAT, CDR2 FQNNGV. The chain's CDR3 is CASSLEGGGLETQYF. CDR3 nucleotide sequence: TGTGCCAGCAGCTTAGAGGGCGGGGGGTTGGAGACCCAGTACTTC. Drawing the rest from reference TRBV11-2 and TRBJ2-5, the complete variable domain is EAGVAQSPRYKIIEKRQSVAFWCNPISGHATLYWYQQILGQGPKLLIQFQNNGVVDDSQLPKDRFSAERLKGVDSTLKIQPAKLEDSAVYLCASSLEGGGLETQYFGPGTRLLVL.

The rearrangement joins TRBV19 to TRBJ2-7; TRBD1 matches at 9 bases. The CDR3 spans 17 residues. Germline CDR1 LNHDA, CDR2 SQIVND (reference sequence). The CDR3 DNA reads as TGTGCGTGCAGCAGGGGGTTCGGGACAGGGAGCTCCTACGAGCAGTACTTC. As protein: CACSRGFGTGSSYEQYF.

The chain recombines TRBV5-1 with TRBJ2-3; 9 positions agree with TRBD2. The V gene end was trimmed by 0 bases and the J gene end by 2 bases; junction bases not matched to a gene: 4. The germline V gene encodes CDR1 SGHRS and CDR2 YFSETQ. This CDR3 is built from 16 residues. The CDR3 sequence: CASSLDLAGTTDTQYF. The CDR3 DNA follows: TGCGCCAGCAGCTTGGATCTAGCGGGGACCACAGATACGCAGTATTTT. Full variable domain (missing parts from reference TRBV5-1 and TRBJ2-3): KAGVTQTPRYLIKTRGQQVTLSCSPISGHRSVSWYQQTPGQGLQFLFEYFSETQRNKGNFPGRFSGRQFSNSRSEMNVSTLELGDSALYLCASSLDLAGTTDTQYFGPGTRLTVL.

For the CDR3, the DNA is TGTGCCAGCAGCTTGGTTGGCTCCCAAGAGACCCAGTACTTC. Amino acid sequence: CASSLVGSQETQYF. The J gene is TRBJ2-5, the V gene TRBV5-4; D is uncertain. Germline values: CDR1 SGHNT, CDR2 YYREEE (reference sequence). The CDR3 runs to 14 residues. V lost 0 bases to trimming and J lost 1 base, with 7 bases between them.

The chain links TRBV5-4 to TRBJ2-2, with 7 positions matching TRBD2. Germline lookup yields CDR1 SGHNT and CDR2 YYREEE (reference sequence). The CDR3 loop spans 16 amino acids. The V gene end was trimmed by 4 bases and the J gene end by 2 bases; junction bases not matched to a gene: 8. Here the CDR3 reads CASSPERGSNTGELFF. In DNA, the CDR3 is TGTGCCAGCAGCCCTGAGCGGGGCTCTAACACCGGGGAGCTGTTTTTT.

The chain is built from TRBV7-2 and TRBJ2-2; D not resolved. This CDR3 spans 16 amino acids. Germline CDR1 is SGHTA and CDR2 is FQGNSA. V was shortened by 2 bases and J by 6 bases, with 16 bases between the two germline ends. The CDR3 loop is CASSLQQPSFAGELFF. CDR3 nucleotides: TGTGCCAGCAGCTTACAACAGCCTTCCTTCGCCGGGGAGCTGTTTTTT.

CDR3 coding DNA: TGTGCCAGCAGCTCTGTCCCCCCAGATACGCAGTATTTT. Translated, it gives CASSSVPPDTQYF. The rearrangement uses TRBV7-8 and TRBJ2-3; D is ambiguous. Germline CDR1 is SGHVS and CDR2 is FQNEAQ. The CDR3 loop spans 13 amino acids. The V and J ends lost 4 bases and 4 bases respectively, with 9 bases between them.

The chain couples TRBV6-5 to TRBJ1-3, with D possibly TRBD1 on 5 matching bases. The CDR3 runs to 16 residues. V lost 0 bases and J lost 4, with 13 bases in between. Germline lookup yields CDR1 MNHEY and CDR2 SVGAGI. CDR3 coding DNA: TGTGCCAGCAGTTACTCCGGGGGAACCCCCGGAAACACCATATATTTT. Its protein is CASSYSGGTPGNTIYF.

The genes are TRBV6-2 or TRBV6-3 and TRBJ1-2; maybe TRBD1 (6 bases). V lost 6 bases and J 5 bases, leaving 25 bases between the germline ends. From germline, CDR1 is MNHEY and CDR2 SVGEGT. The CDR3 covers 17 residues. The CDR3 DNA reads TGTGCCAGCAGCTCCAATCGCGACAGGCGGACGGGATATGGCTACACCTTC. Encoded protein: CASSSNRDRRTGYGYTF.

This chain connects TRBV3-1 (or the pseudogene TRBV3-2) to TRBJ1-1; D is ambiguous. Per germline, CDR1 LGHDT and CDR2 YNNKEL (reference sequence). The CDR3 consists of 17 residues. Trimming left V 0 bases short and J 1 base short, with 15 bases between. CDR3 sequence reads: CASSQDYQRAKNTEAFF. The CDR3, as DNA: TGTGCCAGCAGCCAAGATTATCAAAGAGCGAAGAACACTGAAGCTTTCTTT.

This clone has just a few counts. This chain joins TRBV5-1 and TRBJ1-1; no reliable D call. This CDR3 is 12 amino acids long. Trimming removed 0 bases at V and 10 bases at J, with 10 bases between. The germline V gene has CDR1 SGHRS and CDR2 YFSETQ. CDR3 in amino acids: CASSLGAQAAFF. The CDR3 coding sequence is TGCGCCAGCAGCTTGGGAGCTCAAGCAGCTTTCTTT.

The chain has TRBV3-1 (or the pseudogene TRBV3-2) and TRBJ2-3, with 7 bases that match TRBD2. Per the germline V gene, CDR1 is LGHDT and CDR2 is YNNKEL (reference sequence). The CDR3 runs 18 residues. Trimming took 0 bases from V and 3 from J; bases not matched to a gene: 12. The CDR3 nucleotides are TGTGCCAGCAGCCAAGATCTTGGAGTGGGGGGGTTGACAGATACGCAGTATTTT. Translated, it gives CASSQDLGVGGLTDTQYF.